These 17 T cell receptor beta chains were all obtained from the same sample, sequenced in a study of post-analysis software for immune sequencing data. Sequencing libraries made from TCR beta cDNA carried unique molecular identifiers. TCRdb re-called the PCR reads through MiXCR, storing one row per CDR3 protein. The sample includes about 770,000 distinct CDR3 sequences, approximately 44% of them seen just once. General study results and limits: The five TRBV segments detected at higher frequency in patients than in controls included TRBV5-6, TRBV5-1 and TRBV20-1.

Antigens for these TCRs are unknown. The sequencing input was blood. The receptors come from a girl aged 10-17 years with multiple sclerosis.

This clonotype has just a few counts. The genes are TRBV6-2 or TRBV6-3 and TRBJ2-7; 10 nucleotides line up with TRBD1. Germline CDR1 and CDR2: MNHEY and SVGEGT. The V gene end was trimmed by 7 bases and the J gene end by 3 bases; junction bases not matched to a gene: 6. The CDR3 covers 14 residues. CDR3 sequence (DNA): TGTGCCAGCACCGCGGACAGGGGGTACTACGAGCAGTACTTC. Translating it yields CASTADRGYYEQYF.

This clonotype turned up a few times. V is TRBV20-1 and J is TRBJ2-7; 11 nucleotides agree with TRBD2. This CDR3 spans 16 amino acids. Per germline, CDR1 DFQATT and CDR2 SNEGSKA (reference sequence). V was pared by 1 base and J by 1 base, with 6 bases of the junction left unmatched. The CDR3 spells CSARVQLAGESYEQYF. The CDR3, as DNA: TGCAGTGCTAGAGTTCAACTAGCGGGAGAGTCCTACGAGCAGTACTTC.

Worth noting for this clonotype: A junction end diverges from the germline sequence, so it may reflect a read error. The chain combines TRBV29-1 with TRBJ2-3; no clear D gene. This CDR3 region has 14 residues. Germline V gene data show CDR1 as SQVTM and CDR2 as ANQGSEA. The CDR3 region is CSVSPTRGTDAQYF. CDR3 in DNA: TGCAGCGTGAGCCCCACGAGAGGCACAGATGCGCAGTATTTT.

J is TRBJ2-5 and V is TRBV12-3 or TRBV12-4; a possible D gene is TRBD1 (6 bases). The CDR3 is 15 amino acids. V shed 5 bases and J shed 5 bases, with 18 bases lying between them. In DNA, the CDR3 is TGTGCCAGCAGTCTACAGGGAAGGCCACACGAGACCCAGTACTTC. Translating gives CASSLQGRPHETQYF.

V gene TRBV13 combines with J gene TRBJ2-4; D gene unclear. Trimming removed 5 bases from V and 13 bases from J, with 21 bases in between. Germline CDR1 is PRHDT and CDR2 is FYEKMQ (reference sequence). The CDR3 spans 14 residues. The CDR3: CASSPRWVHNEQYF. CDR3 coding DNA: TGTGCCAGCAGCCCTAGGTGGGTCCACAATGAGCAGTACTTC.

The rearrangement joins TRBV7-2 to TRBJ2-1, with a possible D match to TRBD2 (6 bases). V lost 5 bases and J lost 5, with 16 bases in between. CDR3 length: 15 residues. The germline gives CDR1 SGHTA, CDR2 FQGNSA. DNA for the CDR3: TGTGCCAGCAGCGGCGTGTGGGGGGACCACAATGAGCAGTTCTTC. Protein: CASSGVWGDHNEQFF.

The chain links TRBV15 to TRBJ2-5; no firm D call. Gene TRBJ2-7 matches the end of the DNA better, so the J call may be wrong. The length of the CDR3 is 14 residues. Germline CDR1 LNHNV, CDR2 YYDKDF (reference sequence). CDR3 region: CATSSGAAQYEQYF. The CDR3 DNA is TGTGCCACCAGCAGTGGTGCGGCTCAGTACGAGCAGTACTTC.

The chain is built from TRBV29-1 and TRBJ2-7; 7 bases are shared with TRBD2. With the DNA end fitting TRBJ2-5 better, the J assignment may be wrong. Germline values: CDR1 SQVTM, CDR2 ANQGSEA. The CDR3 consists of 16 residues. CDR3 in amino acids: CSVEGVASGSPETQYF. The CDR3 DNA follows: TGCAGCGTTGAAGGTGTAGCTAGCGGTTCACCCGAGACCCAGTACTTC.

This clonotype has just a few counts. DNA of the CDR3: TGTGCCACCTGGGCTAGCGGGAGCTTAGGTGAGCAGTTCTTC. It codes for CATWASGSLGEQFF. This chain connects TRBV6-5 to TRBJ2-1; TRBD2 aligns across 10 bases. The CDR3 totals 14 residues. Trimming took 10 bases from V and 9 from J; bases not matched to a gene: 12. Germline V CDR1 and CDR2: MNHEY, SVGAGI.

The V and J genes are TRBV5-1 and TRBJ2-1, with unresolved D. CDR1 and CDR2 from the germline V gene are SGHRS and YFSETQ. There are 16 residues in the CDR3. Trimming shortened V by 0 bases and J by 0 bases, and 10 bases separated the two germline ends. For the CDR3, the DNA is TGCGCCAGCAGCTTGGTCCAGATCAGCTCCTACAATGAGCAGTTCTTC. Translated: CASSLVQISSYNEQFF.

V gene TRBV7-8 combines with J gene TRBJ2-1, with 9 bases identical to TRBD2. After removal of 0 bases from V and 7 bases from J, the junction contained 10 bases not matched to a gene. Germline values: CDR1 SGHVS, CDR2 FQNEAQ. CDR3 length: 17 amino acids. The CDR3 reads CASSLARLAGTSNEQFF. For the CDR3, the DNA is TGTGCCAGCAGCTTAGCGCGGCTAGCGGGGACCTCGAATGAGCAGTTCTTC.

The chain is built from TRBV20-1 and TRBJ2-5; 7 bases align to TRBD2. The CDR3 length is 14 residues. The J segment lost 5 bases and the V segment lost 6 bases, leaving 12 bases of the junction unmatched. Germline V gene sequence: CDR1 DFQATT, CDR2 SNEGSKA (reference sequence). The CDR3 spells CSAPKAGMGETQYF. In DNA form, the CDR3 reads TGCAGTGCCCCCAAAGCGGGGATGGGGGAGACCCAGTACTTC.

This chain joins TRBV11-2 and TRBJ1-6; TRBD1 matches 9 bases. CDR3 length: 20 amino acids. With 4 bases clipped from V and 0 bases from J, the junction kept 13 bases outside the gene matches. Germline-derived CDR1 and CDR2 are SGHAT and FQNNGV. The CDR3 DNA sequence: TGTGCCAGCAGCTACGCTACAGGGGGCCTAGGGCCCTCCTATAATTCACCCCTCCACTTT. Its translation: CASSYATGGLGPSYNSPLHF.

This clonotype was recorded a few times. The chain carries TRBV10-3 and TRBJ2-7; 10 bases match TRBD2. After removal of 10 bases from V and 1 base from J, the junction contained 7 bases not matched to a gene. The germline CDR1 and CDR2 sequences are ENHRY and SYGVKD. There are 14 residues in the CDR3. DNA of the CDR3: TGTGCCACCGAGACTAGCGGGTCTTCCTACGAGCAGTACTTC. Translating gives CATETSGSSYEQYF.

The chain joins TRBV29-1 to TRBJ2-7; 8 bases align to TRBD1. Germline lookup yields CDR1 SQVTM and CDR2 ANQGSEA. The ends lost 7 bases at V and 5 bases at J; junction bases unmatched: 7. This CDR3 has 12 amino acids. In DNA form, the CDR3 reads TGCAGCGCAAAGGACAGGGAGGACGAGCAGTACTTC. Translation: CSAKDREDEQYF.

This chain connects TRBV28 to TRBJ2-7, with a weak D call TRBD2 (6 bases). The CDR3 is 14 amino acids. From germline, CDR1 is MDHEN and CDR2 SYDVKM. V was cut by 9 bases and J by 4 bases, with 19 bases left in between. This CDR3 is CARISGQGGYEQYF. In nucleotides, the CDR3 is TGTGCCAGAATCTCGGGCCAGGGAGGTTACGAGCAGTACTTC.

In its sample, this clonotype was seen a few times. The chain joins TRBV19 to TRBJ2-7; TRBD1 aligns across 7 bases. Germline V gene lookup returns CDR1 LNHDA and CDR2 SQIVND (reference sequence). CDR3 length equals 16 residues. V was pared by 0 bases and J by 0 bases, with 5 bases of the junction left unmatched. The CDR3: CASSIDPDRSSYEQYF. The CDR3 DNA reads TGTGCCAGTAGTATAGATCCGGACAGGAGCTCCTACGAGCAGTACTTC.